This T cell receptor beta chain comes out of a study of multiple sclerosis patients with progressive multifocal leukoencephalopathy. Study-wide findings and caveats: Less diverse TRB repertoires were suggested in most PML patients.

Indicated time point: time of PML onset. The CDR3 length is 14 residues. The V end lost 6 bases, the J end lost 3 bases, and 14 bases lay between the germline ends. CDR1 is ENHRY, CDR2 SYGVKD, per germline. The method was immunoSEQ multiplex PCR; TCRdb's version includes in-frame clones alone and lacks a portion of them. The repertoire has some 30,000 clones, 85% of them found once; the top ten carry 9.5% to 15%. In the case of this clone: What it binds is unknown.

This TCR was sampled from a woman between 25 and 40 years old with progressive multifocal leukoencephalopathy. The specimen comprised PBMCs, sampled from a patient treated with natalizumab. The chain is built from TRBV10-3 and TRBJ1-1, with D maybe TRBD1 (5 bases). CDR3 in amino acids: CAISVTGLDTEAFF. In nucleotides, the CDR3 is TGTGCCATCAGCGTCACAGGATTAGACACTGAAGCTTTCTTT.